This TCR beta chain emerged from a study of cytomegalovirus exposure and HLA in healthy donors. General observations from the study: In a later analysis, most CMV-associated TCR beta chains appeared HLA-restricted. V segments that were indistinguishable, TRBV6-2 and TRBV6-3 among them, were omitted from analysis.

Points on this clone: The antigen is unknown.

Both 60 Vbeta primers and 13 Jbeta primers went into the PCR. Assay: immunoSEQ multiplex PCR; the TCRdb copy retains only in-frame clones and omits some. The sample shows around 130,000 clones, under 70% of them seen only once. V lost 6 bases, J lost 2 bases, and 13 bases lay in between. The CDR3 sequence is 15 residues long. Per germline, CDR1 SGHTA and CDR2 FQGTGA. Sequences were obtained from PBMCs. The chain couples TRBV7-3 to TRBJ2-2; D unresolved. This sequence was found in a woman in her sixties or seventies in good health and CMV-seronegative. Written as DNA, the CDR3 is TGTGCCAGCAGGTGGGCGTCTTCAAACACCGGGGAGCTGTTTTTT. Its translation: CASRWASSNTGELFF.